These 32 T cell receptor beta chains were all obtained from the same sample, sequenced in a study of shared clonotypes between healthy human individuals. Profiling relied on immunoSEQ multiplex PCR, and the TCRdb table lists in-frame clones only, not all of them. The sample holds around 2.5 million clones, 93% seen once. Source material: naive CD4+ T cells from PBMCs. The sample's subset: CD45RA+ positively selected. These receptors were obtained from a man aged 18 to 30 in good health. Some clones in this sample may be carry-over from other donors' samples.

This clone appeared once. This chain joins TRBV5-1 and TRBJ2-5; D unresolved. Germline-derived CDR1 and CDR2 are SGHRS and YFSETQ. Trimming removed 6 bases from V and 1 base from J, with 10 bases in between. This CDR3 has 13 amino acids. In DNA, the CDR3 is TGCGCCAGCACCTTAACAGCCCAAGAGACCCAGTACTTC. Translation gives CASTLTAQETQYF.

This chain joins TRBV18 and TRBJ2-7; perhaps TRBD2 as D (5 bases). The CDR3 is made up of 15 amino acids. Germline assignment: CDR1 KGHSH and CDR2 LQKENI. Deletions cut 0 bases from V and 3 bases from J, with 12 bases between. In nucleotides, the CDR3 is TGTGCCAGCTCACCACCTTTGGCGGGTTTCTACGAGCAGTACTTC. It is translated as CASSPPLAGFYEQYF. The whole variable domain, remainder taken from reference TRBV18 and TRBJ2-7, is NAGVMQNPRHLVRRRGQEARLRCSPMKGHSHVYWYRQLPEEGLKFMVYLQKENIIDESGMPKERFSAEFPKEGPSILRIQQVVRGDSAAYFCASSPPLAGFYEQYFGPGTRLTVT.

This clone was counted once. The V call is TRBV6-6, the J call TRBJ2-5; 8 bases map to TRBD1. The germline CDR1 and CDR2 sequences are MNHNY and SVGAGI (reference sequence). With 4 bases clipped from V and 4 bases from J, the junction kept 5 bases outside the gene matches. The CDR3 loop spans 14 amino acids. The CDR3 is CASSSGQGAETQYF. The CDR3 region has the DNA TGTGCCAGCAGTTCCGGCCAGGGGGCAGAGACCCAGTACTTC.

This chain joins TRBV25-1 and TRBJ1-1; D unclear. The germline gives CDR1 MGHDK, CDR2 SYGVNS. The V end lost 4 bases, the J end lost 2 bases, and 5 bases lay between the germline ends. This CDR3 region has 12 residues. This CDR3 is CASSGINTEAFF. The CDR3 bases are TGTGCCAGCAGTGGGATCAACACTGAAGCTTTCTTT.

This clone appeared once. The CDR3 here is CASSRTGTAQETQYF. As DNA, the CDR3 is TGCGCCAGCAGCCGGACCGGGACAGCTCAAGAGACCCAGTACTTC. This chain links TRBV5-1 with TRBJ2-5; 7 bases agree with TRBD1. Unmatched junction bases numbered 8, after V lost 4 bases and J lost 2 bases. This CDR3 has 15 residues. Germline V CDR1 and CDR2: SGHRS, YFSETQ.

The CDR3 DNA follows: TGTGCCAGTAACTGGGGGGGCTCCTACGAGCAGTACTTC. This codes for CASNWGGSYEQYF. The chain couples TRBV28 to TRBJ2-7; 7 nucleotides match TRBD2. Germline V gives CDR1 MDHEN, CDR2 SYDVKM. The CDR3 spans 13 residues. V shed 9 bases and J 0 bases; nucleotides not matched to a gene: 5.

For this clone: Other DNA sequences in this specimen translate into the identical CDR3. The V call is TRBV20-1, the J call TRBJ2-7; D is unresolved. The CDR3 covers 11 residues. Germline-derived CDR1 and CDR2 are DFQATT and SNEGSKA (reference sequence). Trimming took off 5 bases at V and 0 bases at J, with 5 bases between the two ends. The DNA for the CDR3 is TGCAGTGCTTCAAACTCCTACGAGCAGTACTTC. Its translation is CSASNSYEQYF.

This chain uses TRBV10-3 with TRBJ1-1; D is perhaps TRBD1 (5 bases). V was clipped by 0 bases and J by 6 bases, with 11 bases between them. This CDR3 is built from 14 residues. From germline, CDR1 is ENHRY and CDR2 SYGVKD. Written as DNA, the CDR3 is TGTGCCATCAGTGAGTCGAGCGGGGACGCTGAAGCTTTCTTT. Translation: CAISESSGDAEAFF.

The chain links TRBV5-8 to TRBJ2-7, with unresolved D. The CDR3 contains 14 residues. Germline lookup yields CDR1 SGHTS and CDR2 YDEGEE. V gave up 6 bases and J gave up 3 bases, with 16 bases separating them. Here the CDR3 DNA reads TGTGCCAGCAAATACCGGCTAAACTTCTACGAGCAGTACTTC. Translation gives CASKYRLNFYEQYF.

This chain uses TRBV6-5 with TRBJ2-7, with D hard to call. Germline V gives CDR1 MNHEY, CDR2 SVGAGI. This CDR3 is built from 15 residues. Trimming left V 0 bases short and J 6 bases short, with 15 bases between. CDR3 bases: TGTGCCAGCAGTTACTCTTCCTGGGCCGCTTTCGAGCAGTACTTC. It is translated as CASSYSSWAAFEQYF.

The chain has TRBV5-1 and TRBJ2-5; D gene unclear. Germline V gene data show CDR1 as SGHRS and CDR2 as YFSETQ. Trimming removed 1 base from V and 1 base from J, with 11 bases in between. The CDR3 runs 15 residues. Here the CDR3 DNA reads TGCGCCAGCAGCTTGTCTGGATACCTCCAAGAGACCCAGTACTTC. It is translated as CASSLSGYLQETQYF.

The gene calls are TRBV6-1 and TRBJ2-2; 7 bases are shared with TRBD1. The germline gives CDR1 MNHNS, CDR2 SASEGT. With 4 bases clipped from V and 5 bases from J, the junction kept 4 bases outside the gene matches. CDR3 length: 14 amino acids. The CDR3 bases are TGTGCCAGCAGTGCGGGACAGAGAACCGGGGAGCTGTTTTTT. It yields the protein CASSAGQRTGELFF.

The gene calls are TRBV27 and TRBJ1-5; 7 bases are a match to TRBD1. V dropped 5 bases and J dropped 8; count of bases not matched to a gene: 9. CDR1 is MNHEY, CDR2 SMNVEV, per germline (reference sequence). CDR3 length equals 14 residues. CDR3 nucleotide sequence: TGTGCCAGCAGTCCGCAGGGGGATTCGGAGCCCCAGCATTTT. Amino acid sequence: CASSPQGDSEPQHF.

This rearrangement joins TRBV4-3 to TRBJ1-1; the D is unclear. The CDR3 contains 15 residues. CDR1 and CDR2 (germline): LGHNA, YSLEER. Trimming left V 4 bases short and J 5 bases short, with 17 bases between. CDR3 in DNA: TGCGCCAGCAGCCGAAAAACCCCCCCAGGTACTGAAGCTTTCTTT. Protein: CASSRKTPPGTEAFF.

The CDR3 loop reads CASSQGVAGGSSSGNTIYF. DNA of the CDR3: TGCGCCAGCAGCCAGGGGGTTGCAGGGGGCAGCTCCTCTGGAAACACCATATATTTT. The V call is TRBV4-1, the J call TRBJ1-3; 8 nucleotides align to TRBD1. Per germline, CDR1 MGHRA and CDR2 YSYEKL. V shed 3 bases and J 0 bases; nucleotides not matched to a gene: 13. This CDR3 region has 19 residues.

The chain is built from TRBV28 and TRBJ2-5; no clear D. V lost 1 base and J 4 bases, leaving 4 bases between the germline ends. This CDR3 comprises 12 residues. Per the germline V gene, CDR1 is MDHEN and CDR2 is SYDVKM. The CDR3 DNA follows: TGTGCCAGCAGTTTATATGCAGAGACCCAGTACTTC. Protein product: CASSLYAETQYF.

In its sample, this clone was seen once. The rearrangement uses TRBV28 and TRBJ2-7, with 10 bases aligning to TRBD1. Germline V gives CDR1 MDHEN, CDR2 SYDVKM. The J segment lost 4 bases and the V segment lost 10 bases, leaving 16 bases of the junction unmatched. This CDR3 comprises 16 residues. The CDR3 coding sequence is TGTGCCACCAACGGCGCACCGGGACAGGGGAGGTACGAGCAGTACTTC. It encodes CATNGAPGQGRYEQYF.

As concerns this clone: Other nucleotide sequences in the sample specify the same CDR3. This chain joins TRBV29-1 and TRBJ2-3, with a weak D call TRBD1 (6 bases). The CDR3 has 13 residues. V lost 6 bases and J lost 0, with 10 bases in between. From germline, CDR1 is SQVTM and CDR2 ANQGSEA. CDR3 protein: CSVEQGSTDTQYF. The CDR3 nucleotides read TGCAGCGTCGAGCAGGGGAGCACAGATACGCAGTATTTT.

The chain has TRBV28 and TRBJ2-4; D ambiguous. CDR3 length: 19 amino acids. Germline CDR1 reads MDHEN; CDR2 reads SYDVKM. Trimming pared 5 bases from V and 0 bases from J, leaving 23 bases between. The DNA for the CDR3 is TGTGCCAGCAGTCCACCGAGGTCTGGCGTGTTACTAGCCAAAAACATTCAGTACTTC. It codes for CASSPPRSGVLLAKNIQYF. Complete variable domain (other parts from reference TRBV28 and TRBJ2-4): DVKVTQSSRYLVKRTGEKVFLECVQDMDHENMFWYRQDPGLGLRLIYFSYDVKMKEKGDIPEGYSVSREKKERFSLILESASTNQTSMYLCASSPPRSGVLLAKNIQYFGAGTRLSVL.

This chain connects TRBV7-2 to TRBJ1-3; weak D call: TRBD1 (6 bases). Germline V gene sequence: CDR1 SGHTA, CDR2 FQGNSA. Trimming stripped 5 bases from V and 5 bases from J, with 19 bases between. The CDR3 has 16 amino acids. The CDR3 is CASSEITRGPRNTIYF. As DNA, the CDR3 is TGTGCCAGCAGCGAGATTACCAGGGGCCCAAGAAACACCATATATTTT. The full variable domain, rest sourced from reference TRBV7-2 and TRBJ1-3, is GAGVSQSPSNKVTEKGKDVELRCDPISGHTALYWYRQSLGQGLEFLIYFQGNSAPDKSGLPSDRFSAERTGGSVSTLTIQRTQQEDSAVYLCASSEITRGPRNTIYFGEGSWLTVV.

The chain recombines TRBV25-1 with TRBJ2-3; the match to TRBD1 covers 7 bases. Germline trimming cut 8 bases from V and 5 bases from J; bases unmatched to any gene: 7. CDR1 and CDR2 (germline): MGHDK, SYGVNS. This CDR3 is built from 13 residues. This CDR3 reads CASGKGARDTQYF. CDR3 DNA sequence: TGTGCCAGCGGAAAGGGGGCGAGAGATACGCAGTATTTT. Based on the CDR3 plus reference TRBV25-1 and TRBJ2-3, the full variable domain is EADIYQTPRYLVIGTGKKITLECSQTMGHDKMYWYQQDPGMELHLIHYSYGVNSTEKGDLSSESTVSRIRTEHFPLTLESARPSHTSQYLCASGKGARDTQYFGPGTRLTVL.

This chain connects TRBV7-3 to TRBJ2-1; D gene unclear. V shed 5 bases and J shed 7 bases, with 15 bases lying between them. Germline lookup yields CDR1 SGHTA and CDR2 FQGTGA. The CDR3 is 14 amino acids. The CDR3 nucleotides are TGTGCCAGCAGCCATCCTACGATTACAAATGAGCAGTTCTTC. It specifies CASSHPTITNEQFF.

This chain links TRBV11-3 with TRBJ1-5; D uncertain. The V end was cut by 5 bases, the J end by 6 bases, with 14 bases between. This CDR3 has 14 residues. Germline CDR1 and CDR2: SGHNT and YENEEA. CDR3 bases: TGTGCCAGCAGCCCCACTCTCGGTGCTCAGCCCCAGCATTTT. Amino acid sequence: CASSPTLGAQPQHF. The variable domain in full, completed from reference TRBV11-3 and TRBJ1-5, reads EAGVVQSPRYKIIEKKQPVAFWCNPISGHNTLYWYLQNLGQGPELLIRYENEEAVDDSQLPKDRFSAERLKGVDSTLKIQPAELGDSAVYLCASSPTLGAQPQHFGDGTRLSIL.

The J gene is TRBJ2-7, the V gene TRBV30; D is tentatively TRBD1 or TRBD2 (5 bases each). The germline V and J ends were trimmed by 2 bases and 2 bases, with 13 bases remaining between them. Germline values: CDR1 GTSNPN, CDR2 SVGIG (reference sequence). The CDR3 loop spans 14 amino acids. The CDR3: CAWSPAGTTYEQYF. DNA for the CDR3: TGTGCCTGGAGTCCCGCCGGGACCACCTACGAGCAGTACTTC.

The rearrangement links TRBV7-2 to TRBJ1-2; TRBD1 aligns across 8 bases. This CDR3 comprises 16 residues. Germline V gene lookup returns CDR1 SGHTA and CDR2 FQGNSA. Trimming took 1 base from V and 2 from J; bases not matched to a gene: 6. CDR3: CASSLDGAGGNYGYTF. DNA for the CDR3: TGTGCCAGCAGCTTAGATGGAGCAGGGGGCAACTATGGCTACACCTTC.

This clone was recorded only once. This sequence joins TRBV29-1 and TRBJ1-2; TRBD1 might be the D (6 bases). This CDR3 comprises 15 residues. The ends were cut back, 7 bases at V and 4 bases at J, with 22 bases in the middle. In germline, CDR1 is SQVTM, CDR2 ANQGSEA. The CDR3 region is CSGRVGSGDVYGYTF. For the CDR3, the DNA is TGCAGCGGGCGAGTAGGGTCAGGGGATGTCTATGGCTACACCTTC.

This clone appeared once. This same CDR3 is encoded by further DNA sequences in the sample. The chain recombines TRBV5-4 with TRBJ2-3; D possibly corresponds to TRBD2 (6 bases). This CDR3 is 14 amino acids long. Germline CDR1 reads SGHNT; CDR2 reads YYREEE (reference sequence). V shed 0 bases and J shed 2 bases, with 7 bases lying between them. The CDR3 coding sequence is TGTGCCAGCAGCTTGGAGGGACTCACAGATACGCAGTATTTT. Residues: CASSLEGLTDTQYF.

This chain uses TRBV6-5 with TRBJ2-6; tentatively, D is TRBD2 (5 bases). This CDR3 has 15 amino acids. The V gene lost 2 bases and the J gene lost 2 bases, with 7 bases spanning the gap. Germline CDR1 and CDR2: MNHEY and SVGAGI. CDR3 loop: CASSYVEAGANVLTF. The CDR3 coding sequence is TGTGCCAGCAGTTACGTGGAGGCTGGGGCCAACGTCCTGACTTTC.

This chain joins TRBV9 and TRBJ2-2, with D tentatively TRBD2 (5 bases). Looked up from germline, CDR1 is SGDLS and CDR2 is YYNGEE. The CDR3 has 15 amino acids. V shed 3 bases and J shed 5 bases, with 14 bases lying between them. CDR3 nucleotide sequence: TGTGCCAGCAGCGCTGGGAGTACGATGACCGGGGAGCTGTTTTTT. Amino acids: CASSAGSTMTGELFF.

This sequence joins TRBV5-5 and TRBJ2-7, with 8 bases that match TRBD2. This CDR3 spans 15 amino acids. The ends lost 1 base at V and 0 bases at J; junction bases unmatched: 3. Germline loops: CDR1 SGHKS, CDR2 YYEKEE (reference sequence). CDR3 region: CASSLSSGASYEQYF. The CDR3 DNA is TGTGCCAGCAGCTTGAGTAGCGGGGCCTCCTACGAGCAGTACTTC. Together with reference TRBV5-5 and TRBJ2-7, the CDR3 gives the full variable domain: DAGVTQSPTHLIKTRGQQVTLRCSPISGHKSVSWYQQVLGQGPQFIFQYYEKEERGRGNFPDRFSARQFPNYSSELNVNALLLGDSALYLCASSLSSGASYEQYFGPGTRLTVT.

There are a few counts of this clone. The CDR3 bases are TGTGCCTGGAGTTTCTTCACTGAAGCTTTCTTT. Its protein product is CAWSFFTEAFF. The chain uses TRBV30 and TRBJ1-1; no reliable D call. The CDR3 length is 11 residues. From germline, CDR1 is GTSNPN and CDR2 SVGIG (reference sequence). V was cut by 2 bases and J by 4 bases, with 5 bases left in between.

The chain is built from TRBV19 and TRBJ2-1; 11 bases map to TRBD2. Germline-derived CDR1 and CDR2 are LNHDA and SQIVND (reference sequence). The CDR3 is 15 amino acids. V shed 7 bases, J shed 11 bases, and the junction held 13 bases outside the gene matches. The CDR3 region has the DNA TGTGCCAGTATCCCTGGGGTAGCGGGAGGGGGTAAGCAGTTCTTC. Protein: CASIPGVAGGGKQFF. Combining the CDR3 with reference TRBV19 and TRBJ2-1 gives the whole variable domain DGGITQSPKYLFRKEGQNVTLSCEQNLNHDAMYWYRQDPGQGLRLIYYSQIVNDFQKGDIAEGYSVSREKKESFPLTVTSAQKNPTAFYLCASIPGVAGGGKQFFGPGTRLTVL.